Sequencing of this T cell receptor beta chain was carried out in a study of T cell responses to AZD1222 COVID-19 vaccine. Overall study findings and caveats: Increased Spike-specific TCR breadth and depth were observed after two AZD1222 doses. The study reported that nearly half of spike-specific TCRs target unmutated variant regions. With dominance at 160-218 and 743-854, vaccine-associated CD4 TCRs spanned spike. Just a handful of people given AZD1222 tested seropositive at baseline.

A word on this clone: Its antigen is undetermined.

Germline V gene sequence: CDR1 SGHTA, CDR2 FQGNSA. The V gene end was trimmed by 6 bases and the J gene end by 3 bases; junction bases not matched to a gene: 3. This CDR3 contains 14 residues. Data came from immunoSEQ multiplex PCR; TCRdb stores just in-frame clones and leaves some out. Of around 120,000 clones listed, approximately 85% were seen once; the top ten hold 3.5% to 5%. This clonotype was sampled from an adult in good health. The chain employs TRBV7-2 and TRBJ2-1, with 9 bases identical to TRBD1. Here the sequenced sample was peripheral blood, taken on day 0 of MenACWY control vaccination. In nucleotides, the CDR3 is TGTGCCAGCAGGGAGGGACAGGGCTACAATGAGCAGTTCTTC. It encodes CASREGQGYNEQFF.